The 19 T cell receptor beta chains below were found in one sample sequenced in a study of OX40 agonist ivuxolimab in advanced cancers. Measured with immunoSEQ multiplex PCR; TCRdb has only the in-frame clones, and not every one. The data contain some 40,000 clones, about 91% of them seen just once; the ten biggest clones take up around 28%. The sample here was CD4+ or CD8+ T cells sorted from blood, taken in a trial of the OX40 agonist ivuxolimab. These receptors all stem from an adult with an advanced solid tumor such as melanoma, head and neck, liver or kidney cancer.

This chain uses TRBV6-1 with TRBJ1-1, with unresolved D. V was shortened by 6 bases and J by 2 bases, with 13 bases between the two germline ends. CDR1 MNHNS and CDR2 SASEGT come from the germline V gene. This CDR3 contains 14 residues. The CDR3 DNA sequence: TGTGCCAGCAGATTCAACAGAGCTAACACTGAAGCTTTCTTT. Amino acid sequence: CASRFNRANTEAFF.

This chain joins TRBV9 and TRBJ2-7; D unresolved. Deletions cut 7 bases from V and 4 bases from J, with 9 bases between. The CDR3 spans 11 residues. Germline V lookup: CDR1 SGDLS, CDR2 YYNGEE. The CDR3 sequence is CASSSGYEQYF. In DNA form, the CDR3 reads TGTGCCAGCTCGAGTGGATACGAGCAGTACTTC.

The sample holds a few counts of this clone. The chain is built from TRBV5-1 and TRBJ1-1; 9 nucleotides line up with TRBD1. The CDR3 is 13 residues long. Germline V CDR1 and CDR2: SGHRS, YFSETQ. The V gene end was trimmed by 5 bases and the J gene end by 5 bases; junction bases not matched to a gene: 4. The CDR3 coding sequence is TGCGCCAGCAGTTTGACAGGGGGGACTGAAGCTTTCTTT. Translating it yields CASSLTGGTEAFF.

The rearrangement links TRBV4-1 to TRBJ1-5; a weak D match, TRBD1 (5 bases). Germline V gives CDR1 MGHRA, CDR2 YSYEKL. The CDR3 loop spans 14 amino acids. V dropped 1 base and J dropped 2 bases, with 6 bases sitting between them. Here the CDR3 DNA reads TGCGCCAGCAGCCAAGTAGGGGGCAATCAGCCCCAGCATTTT. Amino acids: CASSQVGGNQPQHF.

The V and J genes are TRBV5-5 and TRBJ1-4; 7 nucleotides line up with TRBD1. Germline loops: CDR1 SGHKS, CDR2 YYEKEE (reference sequence). Trimming cost V 0 bases and J 7 bases; bases outside gene matches: 6. The CDR3 spans 15 residues. CDR3 nucleotide sequence: TGTGCCAGCAGCTTGGATCCAGGGGGGATTGAAAAACTGTTTTTT. Protein product: CASSLDPGGIEKLFF.

This clone has more than one count but fewer than ten. This rearrangement joins TRBV6-5 to TRBJ1-2; unclear D gene. CDR3 length equals 13 residues. V was shortened by 6 bases and J by 11 bases, with 19 bases between the two germline ends. Looked up from germline, CDR1 is MNHEY and CDR2 is SVGAGI. The CDR3 loop reads CASSTVRAVRYTF. CDR3 DNA: TGTGCCAGCAGCACGGTTCGGGCTGTGAGGTACACCTTC.

The gene calls are TRBV13 and TRBJ1-5; tentatively, D is TRBD1 (5 bases). V shed 0 bases and J shed 1 base, with 10 bases lying between them. The CDR3 loop spans 16 amino acids. Germline loops: CDR1 PRHDT, CDR2 FYEKMQ (reference sequence). CDR3 in amino acids: CASSLGQGRSNQPQHF. The CDR3 coding sequence is TGTGCCAGCAGCTTAGGGCAGGGTAGAAGCAATCAGCCCCAGCATTTT.

This clone has just a few counts. The V and J genes are TRBV4-2 and TRBJ1-1; possibly TRBD1 for D (6 bases). The CDR3 covers 13 residues. From germline, CDR1 is LGHNA and CDR2 YNFKEQ. V lost 3 bases to trimming and J lost 7 bases, with 12 bases between them. DNA of the CDR3: TGTGCCAGCAGCCATTCTCAGGGGAGTGAAGCTTTCTTT. Encoded protein: CASSHSQGSEAFF.

V gene TRBV30 combines with J gene TRBJ2-7; 8 bases line up with TRBD2. Germline loops: CDR1 GTSNPN, CDR2 SVGIG (reference sequence). The CDR3 has 15 amino acids. Trimming removed 5 bases from V and 2 bases from J; junction bases left unmatched: 11. In DNA form, the CDR3 reads TGTGCCTGGGACTCTGGGGTAGCGGGGCCCTACGAGCAGTACTTC. Amino acid sequence: CAWDSGVAGPYEQYF.

This chain uses TRBV30 with TRBJ2-7; a weak D match, TRBD1 (5 bases). The germline V and J ends were trimmed by 1 base and 6 bases, with 13 bases remaining between them. Per germline, CDR1 GTSNPN and CDR2 SVGIG (reference sequence). The CDR3 has 13 residues. The CDR3 DNA reads TGTGCCTGGAGTGGGCAGGGCCTACGCGAGCAGTACTTC. Its protein product is CAWSGQGLREQYF.

The chain couples TRBV13 to TRBJ2-1, with 8 positions matching TRBD1. The V gene end was trimmed by 5 bases and the J gene end by 0 bases; junction bases not matched to a gene: 6. The CDR3 totals 16 residues. Germline V gene lookup returns CDR1 PRHDT and CDR2 FYEKMQ (reference sequence). The CDR3 protein is CASSARDRSSYNEQFF. The DNA for the CDR3 is TGTGCCAGCAGCGCCCGGGACAGGAGCTCCTACAATGAGCAGTTCTTC.

The table lists this clone with a count of one. The rearrangement joins TRBV7-2 to TRBJ2-7, with 9 bases that match TRBD1. Germline V CDR1 and CDR2: SGHTA, FQGNSA. This CDR3 contains 15 residues. Germline trimming cut 2 bases from V and 6 bases from J; bases unmatched to any gene: 8. The CDR3, as DNA: TGTGCCAGCAGCTTAACTTCGGGACAGGGTTCCGAGCAGTACTTC. This codes for CASSLTSGQGSEQYF.

The J gene is TRBJ2-1, the V gene TRBV6-5; D ambiguous. Trimming removed 6 bases from V and 4 bases from J, with 10 bases in between. CDR1 is MNHEY, CDR2 SVGAGI, per germline. This CDR3 spans 13 amino acids. DNA for the CDR3: TGTGCCAGCAGCCCTGACACTTACAATGAGCAGTTCTTC. Its translation is CASSPDTYNEQFF.

The chain has TRBV2 and TRBJ2-5; 7 bases map to TRBD2. V gave up 2 bases and J gave up 5 bases; unmatched junction bases: 8. This CDR3 spans 15 amino acids. CDR1 is SNHLY, CDR2 FYNNEI, per germline. The CDR3 loop reads CASSELSGETETQYF. CDR3 sequence (DNA): TGTGCCAGCAGTGAACTGAGCGGGGAGACGGAGACCCAGTACTTC.

V usage is TRBV6-5 and J usage is TRBJ2-1; D call uncertain. Germline V lookup: CDR1 MNHEY, CDR2 SVGAGI. The V end lost 11 bases, the J end lost 8 bases, and 10 bases lay between the germline ends. CDR3 size: 10 residues. As DNA, the CDR3 is TGTGCCGTCGGATACGATGAGCAGTTCTTC. Translation gives CAVGYDEQFF.

This chain links TRBV27 with TRBJ2-5; TRBD2 aligns across 9 bases. Per the germline V gene, CDR1 is MNHEY and CDR2 is SMNVEV (reference sequence). The V and J ends lost 2 bases and 3 bases, in that order; junction bases with no gene match: 7. The CDR3 length is 16 residues. The CDR3 nucleotides read TGTGCCAGCAGTTTACTTGGGGTAGCGGGAGAAGAGACCCAGTACTTC. Amino acid sequence: CASSLLGVAGEETQYF.

The rearrangement joins TRBV7-3 to TRBJ2-2; D remains ambiguous. CDR1 and CDR2 (germline): SGHTA, FQGTGA. The length of the CDR3 is 17 residues. V was cut by 5 bases and J by 1 base, with 17 bases left in between. CDR3 coding DNA: TGTGCCAGCAGCCCAAGGACCGTCCCGGGGAACACCGGGGAGCTGTTTTTT. Its protein is CASSPRTVPGNTGELFF.

This clone was recorded a few times. The chain joins TRBV10-3 to TRBJ2-1, with TRBD2 as a possible D gene (7 bases). Germline lookup yields CDR1 ENHRY and CDR2 SYGVKD. This CDR3 has 15 amino acids. Deletions cut 1 base from V and 3 bases from J, with 10 bases between. CDR3 DNA sequence: TGTGCCATCAGTGAGTGGGGGGGCTACTACAATGAGCAGTTCTTC. It specifies CAISEWGGYYNEQFF.

The V gene is TRBV6-5, the J gene TRBJ1-2, with 9 bases that match TRBD1. Germline V gene sequence: CDR1 MNHEY, CDR2 SVGAGI. The CDR3 runs to 15 residues. J gave up 3 bases and V 6 bases, and 8 bases lay outside the gene matches. DNA for the CDR3: TGTGCCAGCAGCCCAGGACAGGGGCGCTACTATGGCTACACCTTC. Protein product: CASSPGQGRYYGYTF.